These T cell receptor beta chains were read from a single sample in a study of blood T cells in healthy people across ages. TCRdb reanalysed the 5' RACE reads using MiXCR and keeps one entry per CDR3 protein. This table has 1.5 million to 2 million distinct CDR3 sequences, roughly 30% appearing once. Sequenced: blood. Receptors were obtained from a woman aged 25 to 45 in good health. Both conserved end residues are part of each CDR3. A D gene is named only where the DNA matches it firmly. Size is omitted from some rows. Given values are once, few, many or a class for expanded clones.

clone_size d_call j_call v_call cdr3_aa cdr3_nt
. . TRBJ2-7 TRBV10-3 CAISELAVSYEQYF TGTGCCATCAGTGAATTAGCGGTATCCTACGAGCAGTACTTC
. TRBD1 TRBJ1-2 TRBV12-3/TRBV12-4 CASSLGGGHGYTF TGTGCCAGCAGTTTAGGAGGGGGCCATGGCTACACCTTC
. . TRBJ1-1 TRBV20-1 CSARAGRGLNTEAFF TGCAGTGCTAGAGCGGGTAGGGGCCTGAACACTGAAGCTTTCTTT
many TRBD2 TRBJ2-5 TRBV7-9 CASSSSSGGFEETQYF TGTGCCAGCAGCTCCTCTAGCGGGGGTTTCGAAGAGACCCAGTACTTC
. . TRBJ2-1 TRBV5-1 CASSFGPGETNEQFF .
once . TRBJ1-1 TRBV27 CASSLLSAMNTEAFF TGTGCCAGCAGTTTATTGTCAGCCATGAACACTGAAGCTTTCTTT
few . TRBJ2-2 TRBV7-2 CASSLARNTGELFF TGTGCCAGCAGCTTAGCCCGGAACACCGGGGAGCTGTTTTTT
many TRBD2 TRBJ2-5 TRBV20-1 CSASETSGSRETQYF TGCAGTGCTAGCGAGACTAGCGGGAGTAGAGAGACCCAGTACTTC
. TRBD1 TRBJ2-5 TRBV20-1 CSARDFHRGQTQYF TGCAGTGCTAGAGATTTTCACAGGGGGCAGACCCAGTACTTC
. . TRBJ2-1 TRBV6-5 CASRYGAGYNEQFF TGTGCCAGCAGGTATGGGGCGGGGTACAATGAGCAGTTCTTC
. TRBD2 TRBJ2-1 TRBV15 CATSKLAGIQFF TGTGCCACCAGCAAACTAGCGGGAATCCAGTTCTTC
few TRBD2 TRBJ2-3 TRBV5-1 CASSPGTSGGPNTQYF TGCGCCAGCAGCCCCGGGACTAGCGGGGGACCTAATACGCAGTATTTT
. TRBD1 TRBJ1-5 TRBV24-1 CATSDSRTGGGQPQHF TGTGCCACCAGTGATTCACGGACAGGGGGCGGTCAGCCCCAGCATTTT
. . TRBJ1-5 TRBV7-2 CASSLNGRQPQHF TGTGCCAGCAGCTTAAATGGACGGCAGCCCCAGCATTTT
. . TRBJ2-4 TRBV4-1 CASSPTPTTVGKNIQYF TGCGCCAGCAGCCCCACCCCTACCACTGTGGGCAAAAACATTCAGTACTTC
few TRBD1 TRBJ2-1 TRBV5-1 CASSLAVDRGQDEQFF TGCGCCAGCAGCTTGGCGGTGGACAGGGGGCAGGATGAGCAGTTCTTC
. . TRBJ2-5 TRBV12-3/TRBV12-4 CASSKYPTVQTGTQYF TGTGCCAGCAGTAAATACCCGACGGTCCAAACAGGGACCCAGTACTTC
. . TRBJ2-7 TRBV20-1 CSASRGAASGYEQYF TGCAGTGCTTCCCGGGGGGCGGCTAGCGGTTACGAGCAGTACTTC
few TRBD2 TRBJ2-5 TRBV6-2/TRBV6-3 CASRTSGYQETQYF TGTGCCAGCAGGACTAGCGGGTACCAAGAGACCCAGTACTTC
few TRBD1 TRBJ1-2 TRBV3-1 CASSQGTGGYCYTF TGTGCCAGCAGCCAAGGGACAGGGGGATATTGCTACACCTTC
. . TRBJ1-6 TRBV5-1 CASSGTGKSPLHF TGCGCCAGCAGCGGAACAGGTAAATCACCCCTCCACTTT
many TRBD2 TRBJ2-1 TRBV20-1 CSASGRSNNEQFF TGCAGTGCTAGCGGGAGGTCTAACAATGAGCAGTTCTTC
many . TRBJ2-1 TRBV27 CASSLMGANNEQFF TGTGCCAGCAGTTTAATGGGGGCGAACAATGAGCAGTTCTTC
. . TRBJ2-4 TRBV20-1 CSANRDSKNIQYF TGCAGTGCGAACCGGGACTCCAAAAACATTCAGTACTTC
many . TRBJ2-4 TRBV12-3/TRBV12-4 CASSLSGRGNIQYF TGTGCCAGCAGTTTATCGGGACGCGGAAACATTCAGTACTTC
. . TRBJ1-1 TRBV29-1 CSVEDPTEVNEAFF TGCAGCGTTGAAGATCCCACAGAAGTAAACGAAGCTTTCTTT
. TRBD1 TRBJ1-5 TRBV28 CASSLGGGQGRGPQHF TGTGCCAGCAGTTTGGGGGGGGGACAGGGGAGAGGGCCCCAGCATTTT
few TRBD1 TRBJ2-3 TRBV5-6 CASSPNQGQLRTDTQYF TGTGCCAGCAGCCCGAATCAGGGACAGCTACGCACAGATACGCAGTATTTT
many TRBD1 TRBJ2-5 TRBV6-5 CASSYSAGGFETQYF TGTGCCAGCAGTTACTCCGCAGGGGGCTTTGAGACCCAGTACTTC
. . TRBJ2-1 TRBV6-5 CASSTGLGRISSYNEQFF TGTGCCAGCAGTACTGGTTTAGGAAGGATCAGCTCCTACAATGAGCAGTTCTTC
. . TRBJ2-3 TRBV5-6 CASSGDLAFTDTQYF TGTGCCAGCAGCGGGGACCTAGCTTTCACAGATACGCAGTATTTT
. TRBD2 TRBJ2-1 TRBV7-3 CASRTPGLENNEQFF TGTGCCAGCAGGACCCCCGGACTAGAGAACAATGAGCAGTTCTTC
many . TRBJ1-2 TRBV27 CASSPDRANYGYTF TGTGCCAGCAGTCCGGACAGAGCTAACTATGGCTACACCTTC
. . TRBJ1-4 TRBV20-1 CSARRGKEKLFF TGCAGTGCTAGAAGGGGGAAGGAAAAACTGTTTTTT
few . TRBJ1-5 TRBV20-1 CSARDLTAQPQHF TGCAGTGCTAGAGATCTGACGGCTCAGCCCCAGCATTTT
few . TRBJ2-1 TRBV7-9 CASSSTGSRGGEQFF TGTGCCAGCAGCTCGACGGGGTCGAGGGGTGGGGAGCAGTTCTTC
. . TRBJ2-1 TRBV7-8 CASSLSEGYNEQFF TGTGCCAGCAGCCTATCGGAGGGATACAATGAGCAGTTCTTC